This T cell receptor beta chain was obtained from a study of human T cells and chemical hapten exposure. The wider study: Among samples, TCR yields varied mainly because of small differences in pooled library volume. Study outcomes and limitations: Expanded TCR counts at PT1 went up together with patch test score, a positive correlation. Expanded TCRs clustered into significantly more large CDR3 similarity groups than controls, the analysis revealed.

Each CDR3 protein is one row after TCRdb ran MiXCR on the RACE reads. The sample shows some 190,000 distinct CDR3 sequences, around 24% of them seen only once. The time point is: patch test 1, 2 weeks after DPC sensitization. Treatment in this sample: therapeutic diphenylcyclopropenone sensitization with weekly scalp DPC. Non-pregnant alopecia patients aged 18 to 70, suitable for DPC therapy. This clonotype has more than one count but fewer than ten. What it binds is not known. V shed 5 bases and J shed 9 bases, with 17 bases lying between them. The V gene's germline CDR1 is SGHTA and CDR2 FQGNSA. The CDR3 loop spans 14 amino acids.

The chain recombines TRBV7-2 with TRBJ1-5; a possible D gene is TRBD1 (6 bases). Sequencing was performed on whole blood, taken in connection with sensitization to the hapten diphenylcyclopropenone (DPC). This TCR was sampled from a woman between 45 and 65 years old with alopecia areata. Some clones in this sample may be carry-over from other donors' samples. CDR3 loop: CASSQAGAWRPQHF. In DNA, the CDR3 is TGTGCCAGCAGCCAAGCGGGGGCCTGGAGGCCCCAGCATTTT.